This TCR beta chain was profiled in a study of blood T cell repertoires in COVID-19. TCRdb's table, derived via immunoSEQ multiplex PCR, lists solely in-frame clones and lacks some. The sample carries about 120,000 clones, roughly 77% recorded once. V lost 8 bases to trimming and J lost 4 bases; unmatched junction nucleotides: 7. The CDR3 is 14 amino acids. Germline CDR1 MGHDK, CDR2 SYGVNS. This clonotype originated in a man between 60 and 75 years old with active or convalescent COVID-19. The specimen was peripheral blood. The genes are TRBV25-1 and TRBJ2-5, with 10 bases aligning to TRBD1. CDR3 bases: TGTGCCAGCGGGGGACAGGGGATAGGAGAGACCCAGTACTTC. This translates into CASGGQGIGETQYF. Full variable domain (missing parts from reference TRBV25-1 and TRBJ2-5): EADIYQTPRYLVIGTGKKITLECSQTMGHDKMYWYQQDPGMELHLIHYSYGVNSTEKGDLSSESTVSRIRTEHFPLTLESARPSHTSQYLCASGGQGIGETQYFGPGTRLLVL.